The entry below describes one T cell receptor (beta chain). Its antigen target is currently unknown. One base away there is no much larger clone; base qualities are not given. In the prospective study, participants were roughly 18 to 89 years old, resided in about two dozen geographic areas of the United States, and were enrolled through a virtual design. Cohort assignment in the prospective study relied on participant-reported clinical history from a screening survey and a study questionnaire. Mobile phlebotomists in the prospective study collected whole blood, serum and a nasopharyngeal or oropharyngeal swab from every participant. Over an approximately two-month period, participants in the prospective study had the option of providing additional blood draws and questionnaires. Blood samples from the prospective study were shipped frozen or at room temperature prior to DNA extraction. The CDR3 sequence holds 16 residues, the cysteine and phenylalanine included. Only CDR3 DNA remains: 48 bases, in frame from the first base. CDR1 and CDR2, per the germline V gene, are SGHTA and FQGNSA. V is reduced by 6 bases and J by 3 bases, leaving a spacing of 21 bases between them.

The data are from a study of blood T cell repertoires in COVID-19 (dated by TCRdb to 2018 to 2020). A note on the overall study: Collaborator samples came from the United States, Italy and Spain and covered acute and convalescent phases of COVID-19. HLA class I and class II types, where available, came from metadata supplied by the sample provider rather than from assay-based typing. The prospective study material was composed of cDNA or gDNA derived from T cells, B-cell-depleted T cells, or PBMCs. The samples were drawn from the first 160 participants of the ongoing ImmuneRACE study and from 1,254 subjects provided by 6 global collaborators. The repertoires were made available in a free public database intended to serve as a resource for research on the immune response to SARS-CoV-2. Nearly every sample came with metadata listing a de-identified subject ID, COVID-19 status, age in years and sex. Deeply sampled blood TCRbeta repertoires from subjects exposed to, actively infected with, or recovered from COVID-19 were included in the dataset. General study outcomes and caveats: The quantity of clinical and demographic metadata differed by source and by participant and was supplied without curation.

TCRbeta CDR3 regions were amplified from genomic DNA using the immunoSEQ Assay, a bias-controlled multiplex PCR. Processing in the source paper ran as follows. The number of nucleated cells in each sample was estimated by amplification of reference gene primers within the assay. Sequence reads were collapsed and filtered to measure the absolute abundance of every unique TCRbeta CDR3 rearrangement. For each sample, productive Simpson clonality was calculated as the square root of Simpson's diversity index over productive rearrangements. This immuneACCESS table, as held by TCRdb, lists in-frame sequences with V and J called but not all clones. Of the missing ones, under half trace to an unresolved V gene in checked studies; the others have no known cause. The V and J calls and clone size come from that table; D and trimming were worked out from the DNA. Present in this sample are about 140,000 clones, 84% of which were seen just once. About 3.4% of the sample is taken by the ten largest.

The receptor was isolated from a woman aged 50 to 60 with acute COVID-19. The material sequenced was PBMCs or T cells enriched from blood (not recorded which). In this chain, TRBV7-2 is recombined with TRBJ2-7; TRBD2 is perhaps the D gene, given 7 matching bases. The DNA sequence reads TGTGCCAGCAGGTTAAGTCTTGGCGGGGGCTTCTACGAGCAGTACTTC. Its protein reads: CASRLSLGGGFYEQYF.